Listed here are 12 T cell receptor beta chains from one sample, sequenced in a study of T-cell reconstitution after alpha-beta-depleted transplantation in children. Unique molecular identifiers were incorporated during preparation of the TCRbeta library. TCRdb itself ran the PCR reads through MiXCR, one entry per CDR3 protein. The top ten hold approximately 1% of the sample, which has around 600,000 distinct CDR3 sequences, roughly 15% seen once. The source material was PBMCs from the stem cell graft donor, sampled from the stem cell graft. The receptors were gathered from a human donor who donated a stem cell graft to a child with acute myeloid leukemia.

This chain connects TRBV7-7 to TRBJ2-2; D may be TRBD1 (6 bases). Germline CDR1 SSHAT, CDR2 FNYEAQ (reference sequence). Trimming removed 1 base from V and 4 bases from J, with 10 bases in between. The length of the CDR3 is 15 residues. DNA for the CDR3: TGTGCCAGCAGCTTAGAACAGGGCCCCACCGGGGAGCTGTTTTTT. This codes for CASSLEQGPTGELFF.

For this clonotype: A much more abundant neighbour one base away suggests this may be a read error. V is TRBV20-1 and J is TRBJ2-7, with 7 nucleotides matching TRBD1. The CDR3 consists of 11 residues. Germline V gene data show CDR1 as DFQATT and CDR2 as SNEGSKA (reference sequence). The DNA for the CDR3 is TGCAGCGGACAGGCGGGCTACGAGCAGTACGTC. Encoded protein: CSGQAGYEQYV.

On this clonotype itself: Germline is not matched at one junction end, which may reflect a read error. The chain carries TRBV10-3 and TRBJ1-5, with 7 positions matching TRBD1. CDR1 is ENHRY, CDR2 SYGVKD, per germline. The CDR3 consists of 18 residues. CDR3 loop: CTISKRQGRIVGNQPQHF. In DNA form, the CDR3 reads TGTACCATCAGCAAACGACAGGGACGGATCGTGGGCAATCAGCCCCAGCATTTT.

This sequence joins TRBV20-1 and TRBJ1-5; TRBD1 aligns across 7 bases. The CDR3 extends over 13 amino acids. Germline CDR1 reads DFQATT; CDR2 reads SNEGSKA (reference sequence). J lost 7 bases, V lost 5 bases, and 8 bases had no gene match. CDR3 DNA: TGCAGTGCTGACAGGGCCTGGCGACAGCCCCAGCATTTT. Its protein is CSADRAWRQPQHF.

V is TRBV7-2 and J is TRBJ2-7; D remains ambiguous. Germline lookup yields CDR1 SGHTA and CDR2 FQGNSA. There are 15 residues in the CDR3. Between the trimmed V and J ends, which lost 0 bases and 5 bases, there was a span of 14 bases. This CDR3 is CASSLAILRQNEQYF. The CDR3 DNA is TGTGCCAGCAGCTTAGCTATATTGCGGCAAAACGAGCAGTACTTC. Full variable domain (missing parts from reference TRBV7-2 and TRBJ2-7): GAGVSQSPSNKVTEKGKDVELRCDPISGHTALYWYRQSLGQGLEFLIYFQGNSAPDKSGLPSDRFSAERTGGSVSTLTIQRTQQEDSAVYLCASSLAILRQNEQYFGPGTRLTVT.

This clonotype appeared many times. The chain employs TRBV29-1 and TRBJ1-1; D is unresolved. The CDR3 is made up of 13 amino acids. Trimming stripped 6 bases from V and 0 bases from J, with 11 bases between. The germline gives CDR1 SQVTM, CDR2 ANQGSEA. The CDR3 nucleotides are TGCAGCGTCTGCCCCCTCATGAACACTGAAGCTTTCTTT. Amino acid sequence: CSVCPLMNTEAFF.

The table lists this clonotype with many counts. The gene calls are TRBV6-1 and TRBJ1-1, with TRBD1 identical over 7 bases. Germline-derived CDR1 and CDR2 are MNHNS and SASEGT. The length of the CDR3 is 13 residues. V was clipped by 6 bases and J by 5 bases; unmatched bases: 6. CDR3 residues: CASRTAGGTEAFF. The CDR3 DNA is TGTGCCAGCAGGACGGCAGGGGGAACTGAAGCTTTCTTT.

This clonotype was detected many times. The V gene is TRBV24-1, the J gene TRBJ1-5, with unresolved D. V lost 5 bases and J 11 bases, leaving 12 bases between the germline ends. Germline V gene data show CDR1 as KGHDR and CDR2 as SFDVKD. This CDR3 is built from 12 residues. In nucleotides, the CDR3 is TGTGCCACCAGTGGGTCGGGAGGGACCCAGCATTTT. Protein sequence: CATSGSGGTQHF.

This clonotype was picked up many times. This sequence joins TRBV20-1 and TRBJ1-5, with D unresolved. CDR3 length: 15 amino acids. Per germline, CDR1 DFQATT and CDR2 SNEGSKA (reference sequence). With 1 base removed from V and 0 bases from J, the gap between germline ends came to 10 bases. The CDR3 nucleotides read TGCAGTGCTAGAGCAGCAGGCTATAGCAATCAGCCCCAGCATTTT. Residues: CSARAAGYSNQPQHF.

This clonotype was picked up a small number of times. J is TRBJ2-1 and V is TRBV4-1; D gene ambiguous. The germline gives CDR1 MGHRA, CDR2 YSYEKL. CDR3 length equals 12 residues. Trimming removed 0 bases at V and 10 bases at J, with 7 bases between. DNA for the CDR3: TGCGCCAGCAGCCAAGAAAAAAAGGAGCAGTTCTTC. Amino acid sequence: CASSQEKKEQFF.

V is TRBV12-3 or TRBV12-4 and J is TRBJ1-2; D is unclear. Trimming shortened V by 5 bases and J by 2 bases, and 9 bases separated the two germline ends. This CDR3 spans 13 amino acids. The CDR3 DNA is TGTGCCAGCAGTCCTACTTTAAACTATGGCTACACCTTC. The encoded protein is CASSPTLNYGYTF.

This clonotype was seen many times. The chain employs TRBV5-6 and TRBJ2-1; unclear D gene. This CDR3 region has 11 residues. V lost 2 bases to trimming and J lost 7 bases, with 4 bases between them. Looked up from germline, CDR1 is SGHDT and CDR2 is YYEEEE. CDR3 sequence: CASSFLNEQFF. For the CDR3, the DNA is TGTGCCAGCAGCTTCTTAAATGAGCAGTTCTTC.